The rows below give T cell receptor beta chains drawn from one sample of a study of T cell repertoires in cytomegalovirus infection. Each CDR3 protein is one row after TCRdb ran MiXCR on the reads. The repertoire holds 75,000 to 100,000 distinct CDR3 sequences, approximately 46% seen once, with about 92% in the top ten. Their antigens are not known. Sequencing used CD8+ T cells from cultured PBMCs, obtained from culture after CMV antigen stimulation. These receptors were taken from a human donor in good health (CMV status not recorded). Some clones in this sample may be carry-over from other donors' samples. The conserved cysteine and the conserved F or W are not part of the CDR3 here. The order of the fields is CDR3 protein, J gene, clone size, V gene. Some rows mark clone size as missing; the rest say once, few, many or name a class of expanded clone.

ASSPPFPDRGPGNTIY	TRBJ1-3	-	TRBV6-8
ASSPRVGGGTDTQY	TRBJ2-3	-	TRBV7-3
AHHDRGTEAF	TRBJ1-1	few	TRBV7-9
ASSELGLAKGGELNEQF	TRBJ2-1	few	TRBV6-1
ASSYSRRETYEQY	TRBJ2-7	once	TRBV6-2/TRBV6-3
ASSLPGASYEQY	TRBJ2-7	-	TRBV7-9
ASSHTGFNEKLF	TRBJ1-4	few	TRBV7-8
ASSLIASGTIGTGELF	TRBJ2-2	few	TRBV7-6
ASSADSGGGSTDTQY	TRBJ2-3	few	TRBV19
ASGLGRRTEAF	TRBJ1-1	-	TRBV25-1
ASSTLAGNTGELF	TRBJ2-2	few	TRBV7-6
ASSSLFHRDRGTDTQY	TRBJ2-3	-	TRBV27
ASSSSIAGPYNTGELF	TRBJ2-2	-	TRBV4-3
ASSSVRSGQRNEKLF	TRBJ1-4	-	TRBV7-9
ALQADGYT	TRBJ1-2	-	TRBV7-2
ASSLAQGMRYEQY	TRBJ2-7	-	TRBV7-9
ASSLEGQEF	TRBJ2-1	-	TRBV5-6
ASSPLEREQY	TRBJ2-7	-	TRBV7-9
SAREEGNRYFGPQH	TRBJ1-5	-	TRBV20-1
ASSFGHSYEQY	TRBJ2-7	-	TRBV12-3/TRBV12-4
ASSLIPSGVAGDNNEQF	TRBJ2-1	-	TRBV7-6
ASSQGAGREKLF	TRBJ1-4	-	TRBV4-2
ASSLSGGAEDEQF	TRBJ2-1	-	TRBV12-3/TRBV12-4
ASSVDRDRGAYGYT	TRBJ1-2	-	TRBV9
ASSLTPLREETQY	TRBJ2-5	-	TRBV7-2
ASSPPRTGRTEAF	TRBJ1-1	-	TRBV7-6
DSSPGGNLAKNIQY	TRBJ2-4	-	TRBV7-3
ASSLGTTGTEAF	TRBJ1-1	few	TRBV7-2
ASSLDQNTEAF	TRBJ1-1	once	TRBV11-2
ASSQRDASYEQY	TRBJ2-7	-	TRBV4-1
ASSLDLGIRTDTQY	TRBJ2-3	many	TRBV7-8
ASSQVPRGRTDTQY	TRBJ2-3	-	TRBV3-1
ASSPPGPKGEQF	TRBJ2-1	-	TRBV12-3/TRBV12-4
ASSLVWAGELF	TRBJ2-2	-	TRBV5-5
ASSPSQRNEQY	TRBJ2-7	-	TRBV7-8
ASSLAPGRGQETQY	TRBJ2-5	-	TRBV11-2
ASSLTSPSVRGLGTGELF	TRBJ2-2	-	TRBV7-3
ASSLTKVGGNTEAF	TRBJ1-1	-	TRBV7-3
ASKNDKVRDRNTEAF	TRBJ1-1	few	TRBV6-2/TRBV6-3
ASREGGGQETQY	TRBJ2-5	many	TRBV7-2
ASRNQGASYGYT	TRBJ1-2	-	TRBV27
ASSGGLISPREKLF	TRBJ1-4	many	TRBV7-2
ASSLRDRQETQY	TRBJ2-5	few	TRBV12-3/TRBV12-4
ASRREVLNTEAF	TRBJ1-1	-	TRBV6-6